What follows are 8 T cell receptor beta chains derived from one specimen sequenced in a study of T cell changes during pregnancy in multiple sclerosis. Assay: immunoSEQ multiplex PCR; the TCRdb copy retains only in-frame clones and omits some. The sample has some 100,000 clones, about 90% seen once. The sequenced sample was peripheral blood, obtained in the second trimester of pregnancy. The receptors stem from a female donor with multiple sclerosis, enrolled in a pregnancy study.

The V and J genes are TRBV7-8 and TRBJ2-7, with TRBD2 matching 9 bases. Germline CDR1 SGHVS, CDR2 FQNEAQ. V was pared by 4 bases and J by 5 bases, with 9 bases of the junction left unmatched. This CDR3 is built from 15 residues. The CDR3: CASSSRLAALNEQYF. CDR3 coding DNA: TGTGCCAGCAGCTCCAGACTAGCGGCGCTCAACGAGCAGTACTTC. The full variable domain, completed using reference TRBV7-8 and TRBJ2-7, is GAGVSQSPRYKVAKRGQDVALRCDPISGHVSLFWYQQALGQGPEFLTYFQNEAQLDKSGLPSDRFFAERPEGSVSTLKIQRTQQEDSAVYLCASSSRLAALNEQYFGPGTRLTVT.

The J gene is TRBJ1-4, the V gene TRBV7-9, with TRBD1 matching 7 bases. Germline V gene lookup returns CDR1 SEHNR and CDR2 FQNEAQ (reference sequence). With 5 bases clipped from V and 0 bases from J, the junction kept 3 bases outside the gene matches. This CDR3 is 15 amino acids long. The CDR3 bases are TGTGCCAGCAGCCCGACAGGGACAACTAATGAAAAACTGTTTTTT. Encoded protein: CASSPTGTTNEKLFF.

The V and J genes are TRBV5-5 and TRBJ1-4; 10 nucleotides agree with TRBD1. Germline lookup yields CDR1 SGHKS and CDR2 YYEKEE (reference sequence). The V and J ends lost 4 bases and 7 bases, in that order; junction bases with no gene match: 10. This CDR3 spans 16 amino acids. The CDR3 reads CASSNPTGGGREKLFF. The CDR3 coding sequence is TGTGCCAGCAGCAACCCGACAGGGGGCGGACGTGAAAAACTGTTTTTT.

The chain has TRBV7-2 and TRBJ2-7, with D perhaps matching TRBD2 (5 bases). The germline gives CDR1 SGHTA, CDR2 FQGNSA. Trimming took 1 base from V and 0 from J, leaving 10 bases between them. There are 15 residues in the CDR3. CDR3 loop: CASSLDGNYSYEQYF. In DNA form, the CDR3 reads TGTGCCAGCAGCTTAGACGGGAACTACTCCTACGAGCAGTACTTC. Complete variable domain (other parts from reference TRBV7-2 and TRBJ2-7): GAGVSQSPSNKVTEKGKDVELRCDPISGHTALYWYRQSLGQGLEFLIYFQGNSAPDKSGLPSDRFSAERTGGSVSTLTIQRTQQEDSAVYLCASSLDGNYSYEQYFGPGTRLTVT.

This chain uses TRBV7-2 with TRBJ2-7; TRBD2 matches 13 bases. J lost 6 bases, V lost 4 bases, and 15 bases had no gene match. The germline V gene has CDR1 SGHTA and CDR2 FQGNSA. The CDR3 is 18 amino acids. The CDR3 DNA reads as TGTGCCAGCAGCTCTGGACTAGCGGGAGTAGCTAACCCCTTCGAGCAGTACTTC. It yields the protein CASSSGLAGVANPFEQYF.

This chain links TRBV6-1 with TRBJ2-4, with D unresolved. CDR1 MNHNS and CDR2 SASEGT come from the germline V gene. Between the trimmed V and J ends, which lost 11 bases and 5 bases, there was a span of 22 bases. This CDR3 region has 15 residues. CDR3 in DNA: TGTGCCTCAAGGTCCAGGCCGGCGCGAGAAAACATTCAGTACTTC. Amino acid sequence: CASRSRPARENIQYF.

The rearrangement links TRBV7-8 to TRBJ2-7; 7 nucleotides align to TRBD1. There are 14 residues in the CDR3. J lost 0 bases, V lost 4 bases, and 3 bases had no gene match. Germline CDR1 SGHVS, CDR2 FQNEAQ. As DNA, the CDR3 is TGTGCCAGCAGCTGGGACAGATCCTCCTACGAGCAGTACTTC. Residues: CASSWDRSSYEQYF.

The chain uses TRBV28 and TRBJ2-1; weak D call: TRBD2 (5 bases). The CDR3 has 17 residues. V lost 4 bases to trimming and J lost 0 bases, with 16 bases between them. Germline CDR1 MDHEN, CDR2 SYDVKM. CDR3 protein: CASSSSSGLGSYNEQFF. CDR3 bases: TGTGCCAGCAGTTCATCTTCAGGACTCGGCTCCTACAATGAGCAGTTCTTC.